This T cell receptor (beta chain) was identified during a study of post-analysis software for immune sequencing data. Overall study context: There were relapsing-remitting, secondary progressive and progressive-relapsing multiple sclerosis among the disease courses included. Study observations and caveats: Diversity measured as normalized Chao1 was significantly lower in multiple sclerosis patients than in controls. Strong co-clustering by F measure was seen for same-batch samples. Roughly five TRBV segments appeared more often in patients than in controls, and TRBV5-6, TRBV5-1 and TRBV20-1 were among these.

Unique molecular identifiers were built into the TCR beta cDNA libraries. Around 500,000 cDNA molecules were obtained from about 0.98 to 11 million T cells. TCRdb recomputed calls from the PCR reads with MiXCR, one row per CDR3 protein. The sample lists hundreds of thousands of distinct CDR3 sequences, 25% to 30% occurring once. To note about this clonotype: Its antigen is currently unknown.

This CDR3 is 17 amino acids long. Germline V lookup: CDR1 ENHRY, CDR2 SYGVKD. V lost 6 bases and J lost 5; bases outside the gene matches: 17. The receptor was isolated from a girl aged 5-17 years with multiple sclerosis. The chain has TRBV10-3 and TRBJ2-7; 9 bases match TRBD1. Sequenced sample: blood. CDR3 sequence: CAISEGGVGQGLHEQYF. The CDR3 coding sequence is TGTGCCATCAGCGAGGGGGGAGTGGGACAGGGTCTCCACGAGCAGTACTTC.